The 14 T cell receptor beta chains below were found in one sample sequenced in a study of T cell responses to AZD1222 COVID-19 vaccine. Only in-frame clones appear in the TCRdb table, and some are missing; sequencing was by immunoSEQ multiplex PCR. The sample carries tens of thousands of clones, roughly 85% recorded once. This specimen was peripheral blood, taken 28 days after the second AZD1222 dose. These receptors all come from an adult who received the AZD1222 COVID-19 vaccine.

The chain joins TRBV7-2 to TRBJ2-7; TRBD2 matches at 11 bases. CDR1 SGHTA and CDR2 FQGNSA come from the germline V gene. The V segment lost 3 bases and the J segment 1 base; nucleotides outside the gene matches: 2. This CDR3 spans 15 amino acids. The CDR3 region has the DNA TGTGCCAGCAGCTTTACTAGCGGGGGTTCCTACGAGCAGTACTTC. It specifies CASSFTSGGSYEQYF.

The chain carries TRBV5-1 and TRBJ1-4, with 9 bases that match TRBD1. CDR3 length: 16 residues. Losses at the gene ends were 4 bases for V and 3 bases for J; bases not matched to a gene: 7. Germline values: CDR1 SGHRS, CDR2 YFSETQ. CDR3 DNA: TGCGCCAGCAGCACCGGACAGGGGTCCCCTAATGAAAAACTGTTTTTT. Translating it yields CASSTGQGSPNEKLFF.

This clone has only a few counts. The chain uses TRBV24-1 and TRBJ2-1; perhaps TRBD2 as D (5 bases). Trimming took off 5 bases at V and 6 bases at J, with 10 bases between the two ends. The germline CDR1 and CDR2 sequences are KGHDR and SFDVKD. The CDR3 extends over 13 amino acids. CDR3 nucleotides: TGTGCCACCAGTGCGGAGGTAGTCAATGAGCAGTTCTTC. This gives the protein CATSAEVVNEQFF.

The chain joins TRBV7-9 to TRBJ2-5; maybe TRBD1 (5 bases). CDR3 length equals 15 residues. The V gene lost 0 bases and the J gene lost 4 bases, with 12 bases spanning the gap. Germline values: CDR1 SEHNR, CDR2 FQNEAQ (reference sequence). The CDR3 DNA is TGTGCCAGCAGCTTAGCCCAGGGAAGAGTAGAGACCCAGTACTTC. The encoded protein is CASSLAQGRVETQYF.

The CDR3 sequence: CASSQTHEGGAPYEQYF. The DNA for the CDR3 is TGTGCCAGCAGTCAAACCCACGAGGGAGGCGCGCCCTACGAGCAGTACTTC. V is TRBV7-2 and J is TRBJ2-7; perhaps TRBD2 as D (6 bases). V dropped 6 bases and J dropped 2 bases, with 23 bases sitting between them. The germline gives CDR1 SGHTA, CDR2 FQGNSA. The CDR3 runs 17 residues.

This chain connects TRBV19 to TRBJ1-6; 7 bases agree with TRBD1. The CDR3 has 13 residues. Germline-derived CDR1 and CDR2 are LNHDA and SQIVND (reference sequence). Losses at the gene ends were 7 bases for V and 9 bases for J; bases not matched to a gene: 6. CDR3 sequence (DNA): TGTGCCAGTAAGGAGGCAGGGGGTTCACCCCTCCACTTT. It specifies CASKEAGGSPLHF.

The J gene is TRBJ2-1, the V gene TRBV7-6; 7 positions agree with TRBD1. The germline V gene encodes CDR1 SGHVS and CDR2 FNYEAQ. This CDR3 is 15 amino acids long. V lost 1 base, J lost 3 bases, and 3 bases stayed unmatched. This CDR3 is CASSLEQGSYNEQFF. DNA for the CDR3: TGTGCCAGCAGCTTAGAACAGGGGAGCTACAATGAGCAGTTCTTC.

This clone was detected a few times. The V gene is TRBV5-5, the J gene TRBJ1-1; D is uncertain. Germline V lookup: CDR1 SGHKS, CDR2 YYEKEE (reference sequence). The ends were cut back, 0 bases at V and 2 bases at J, with 2 bases in the middle. The CDR3 consists of 12 residues. The CDR3: CASSLDNTEAFF. CDR3 coding DNA: TGTGCCAGCAGCTTGGATAACACTGAAGCTTTCTTT.

DNA of the CDR3: TGTGCCAGTAGACACACTGAAGCTTTCTTT. Protein product: CASRHTEAFF. The genes are TRBV19 and TRBJ1-1; D remains unclear. Germline CDR1 LNHDA, CDR2 SQIVND (reference sequence). Trimming pared 6 bases from V and 3 bases from J, leaving 2 bases between. CDR3 length: 10 amino acids.

The chain combines TRBV4-1 with TRBJ1-1; 9 nucleotides align to TRBD1. In germline, CDR1 is MGHRA, CDR2 YSYEKL. V lost 4 bases and J lost 2; bases outside the gene matches: 11. This CDR3 is 17 amino acids long. As DNA, the CDR3 is TGCGCCAGCAGCCCAAGTCTCGGACAGGGGTTCAACACTGAAGCTTTCTTT. Its translation: CASSPSLGQGFNTEAFF.

The chain recombines TRBV18 with TRBJ1-5; 7 bases map to TRBD1. The V segment lost 5 bases and the J segment 4 bases; nucleotides outside the gene matches: 11. Germline CDR1 reads KGHSH; CDR2 reads LQKENI. This CDR3 is built from 16 residues. CDR3 residues: CASSSLEGALNQPQHF. Here the CDR3 DNA reads TGTGCCAGCTCATCCCTAGAGGGGGCGTTAAATCAGCCCCAGCATTTT.

The table lists this clone with a few counts. V is TRBV10-3 and J is TRBJ2-3; no clear D gene. Germline V gives CDR1 ENHRY, CDR2 SYGVKD. V was clipped by 1 base and J by 0 bases, with 11 bases between them. The CDR3 length is 16 residues. The CDR3 protein is CAISEWYVSSTDTQYF. DNA for the CDR3: TGTGCCATCAGTGAGTGGTACGTCTCTAGCACAGATACGCAGTATTTT.

The rearrangement links TRBV21-1 to TRBJ1-5. TRBV21-1 is annotated as a pseudogene. CDR3 length equals 15 residues. DNA for the CDR3: TGTGCCAGCAGCAAAGCTAAGGTTAGCAATCAGCCCCAGCATTTT. Its protein product is CASSKAKVSNQPQHF.

The chain carries TRBV5-6 and TRBJ1-6, with D unresolved. With 2 bases removed from V and 10 bases from J, the gap between germline ends came to 10 bases. The CDR3 has 13 residues. The V gene's germline CDR1 is SGHDT and CDR2 YYEEEE. In DNA, the CDR3 is TGTGCCAGCAGCTTAGGGAGGTCGTCACCCCTCCACTTT. Protein product: CASSLGRSSPLHF.